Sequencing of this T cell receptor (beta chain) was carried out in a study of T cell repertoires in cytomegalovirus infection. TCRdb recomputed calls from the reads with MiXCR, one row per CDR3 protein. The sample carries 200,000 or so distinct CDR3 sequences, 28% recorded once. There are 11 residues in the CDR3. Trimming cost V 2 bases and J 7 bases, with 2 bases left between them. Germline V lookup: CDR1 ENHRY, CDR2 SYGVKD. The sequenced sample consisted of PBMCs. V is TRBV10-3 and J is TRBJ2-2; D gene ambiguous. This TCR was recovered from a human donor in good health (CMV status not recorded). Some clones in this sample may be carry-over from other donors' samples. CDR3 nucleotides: TGTGCCATCAGTGAGCTCGGGGAGCTGTTTTTT. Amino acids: CAISELGELFF.